This T cell receptor (beta chain) was retrieved from a study of shared clonotypes between healthy human individuals. General study results and limits: It was the non-shared clonotypes that had lower generation probabilities than clonotypes shared by all four donors.

Worth noting for this clone: What it binds is not known.

The test was conducted at deep level. The authors split each subset's genomic DNA evenly across several immunoSEQ plates. In the sorted-subset replicate PCRs, approximately 200 ng DNA, 25,000 to 30,000 T cell genomes, was used. Assay used: immunoSEQ multiplex PCR; TCRdb lists only in-frame clones, some missing. In the table there are 2 million to 2.5 million clones, around 92% of which are singletons. The V and J ends lost 5 bases and 5 bases, in that order; junction bases with no gene match: 9. CDR1 MRHNA and CDR2 SNTAGT come from the germline V gene. The CDR3 loop spans 15 amino acids. Material for sequencing was naive CD4+ T cells from PBMCs. Subset reported: CD45RA+ positively selected. The clonotype comes from a young man in good health. Some clones in this sample may be carry-over from other donors' samples. The chain couples TRBV6-4 to TRBJ1-2, with 9 bases that match TRBD1. The CDR3 DNA sequence: TGTGCCAGCAGTCTTCTTGCCGGGACAGGGTATGGCTACACCTTC. Amino acids: CASSLLAGTGYGYTF.